This T cell receptor (beta chain) was sequenced in a study of T cell therapy after organ transplantation. Findings and limits, study-wide: In nonresponders, large pretherapy expansions changed minimally after therapy. Endogenous clonotypes not in therapy products appeared after therapy alongside transferred ones. CD8 clonality fold change after therapy inversely tracked pretherapy clonality.

With regard to this clone: Antigen unknown.

TCRdb keeps only in-frame clones here, not all; method: immunoSEQ multiplex PCR. The table shows 44,000 or so clones, with roughly 93% occurring only once. Germline lookup yields CDR1 MNHEY and CDR2 SMNVEV (reference sequence). V lost 3 bases, J lost 5 bases, and 5 bases lay in between. CDR3 length equals 12 residues. This specimen was CD8+ T cells from blood, taken before autologous CMV-specific T cell therapy. The V gene is TRBV27, the J gene TRBJ2-1; D is unclear. The clonotype comes from a human patient who had received a solid organ transplant and had CMV disease. The CDR3 DNA reads as TGTGCCAGCAGTTTCGGCCACAATGAGCAGTTCTTC. As protein: CASSFGHNEQFF.